This T cell receptor beta chain was found in a study of T cell changes during pregnancy in multiple sclerosis. Here immunoSEQ multiplex PCR was the method, and the copy in TCRdb shows in-frame clones only, minus some. The data show approximately 53,000 clones, around 91% seen once. Trimming cost V 3 bases and J 2 bases, with 11 bases left between them. The CDR3 runs to 14 residues. The germline V gene encodes CDR1 MNHEY and CDR2 SMNVEV (reference sequence). This rearrangement joins TRBV27 to TRBJ2-7; no definite D call. This clonotype originated in a female donor in good health, enrolled as a control in a pregnancy study. The specimen comprised peripheral blood, sampled after pregnancy. CDR3 coding DNA: TGTGCCAGCAGTTTCACTTCTCTAACCTACGAGCAGTACTTC. This sequence encodes CASSFTSLTYEQYF.